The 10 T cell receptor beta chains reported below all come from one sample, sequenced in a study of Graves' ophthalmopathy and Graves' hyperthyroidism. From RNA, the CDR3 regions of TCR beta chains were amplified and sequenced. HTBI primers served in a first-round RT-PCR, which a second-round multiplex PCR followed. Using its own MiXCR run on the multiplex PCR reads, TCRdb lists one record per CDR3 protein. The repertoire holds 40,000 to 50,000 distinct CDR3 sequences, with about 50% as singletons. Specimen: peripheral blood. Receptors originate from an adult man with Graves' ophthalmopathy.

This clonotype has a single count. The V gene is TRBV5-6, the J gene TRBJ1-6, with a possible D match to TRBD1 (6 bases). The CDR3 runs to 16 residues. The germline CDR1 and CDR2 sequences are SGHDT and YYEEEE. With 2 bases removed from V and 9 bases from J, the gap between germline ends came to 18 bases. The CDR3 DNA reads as TGTGCCAGCAGCTTCAGGGGTTCGGGGGAATCTTCACCCCTCCACTTT. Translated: CASSFRGSGESSPLHF.

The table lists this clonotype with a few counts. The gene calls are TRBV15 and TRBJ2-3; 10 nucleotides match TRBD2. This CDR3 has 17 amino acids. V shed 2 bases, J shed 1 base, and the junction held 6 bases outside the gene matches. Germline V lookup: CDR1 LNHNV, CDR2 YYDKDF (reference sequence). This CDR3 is CATSRQTSGKGTDTQYF. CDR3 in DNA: TGTGCCACCAGCAGACAAACTAGCGGGAAGGGCACAGATACGCAGTATTTT.

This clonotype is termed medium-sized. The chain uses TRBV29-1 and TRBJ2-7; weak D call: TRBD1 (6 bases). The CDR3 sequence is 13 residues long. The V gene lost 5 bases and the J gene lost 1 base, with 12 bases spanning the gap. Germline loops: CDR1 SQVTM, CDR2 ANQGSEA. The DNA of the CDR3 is TGCAGCGTTCGGTCAGGGGCATCCTACGAGCAGTACTTC. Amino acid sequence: CSVRSGASYEQYF.

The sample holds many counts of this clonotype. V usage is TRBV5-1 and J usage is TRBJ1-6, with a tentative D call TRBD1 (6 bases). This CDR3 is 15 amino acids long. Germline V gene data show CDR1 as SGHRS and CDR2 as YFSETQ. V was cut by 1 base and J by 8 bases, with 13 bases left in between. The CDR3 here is CASSLLGGGDSPLHF. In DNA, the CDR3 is TGCGCCAGCAGCTTGTTAGGGGGGGGCGATTCACCCCTCCACTTT.

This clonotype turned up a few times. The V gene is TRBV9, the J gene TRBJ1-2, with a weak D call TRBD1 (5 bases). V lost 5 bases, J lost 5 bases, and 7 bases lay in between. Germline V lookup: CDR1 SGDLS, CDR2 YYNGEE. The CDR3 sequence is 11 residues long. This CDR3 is CASRGGYGYTF. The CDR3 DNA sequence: TGTGCCAGCAGGGGGGGGTATGGCTACACCTTC.

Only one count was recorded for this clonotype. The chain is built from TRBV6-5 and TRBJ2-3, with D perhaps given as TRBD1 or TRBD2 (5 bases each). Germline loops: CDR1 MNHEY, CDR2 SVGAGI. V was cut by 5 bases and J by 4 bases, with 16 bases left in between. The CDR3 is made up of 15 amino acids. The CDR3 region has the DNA TGTGCCAGCAGTGACCAGGGAGCCCCCCCAGATACGCAGTATTTT. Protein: CASSDQGAPPDTQYF.

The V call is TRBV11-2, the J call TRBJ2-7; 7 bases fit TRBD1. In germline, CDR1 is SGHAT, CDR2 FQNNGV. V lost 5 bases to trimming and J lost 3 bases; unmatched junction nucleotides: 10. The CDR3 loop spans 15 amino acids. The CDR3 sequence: CASSTSSGTDYEQYF. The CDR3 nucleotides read TGTGCCAGCAGCACCTCATCCGGGACAGACTACGAGCAGTACTTC.

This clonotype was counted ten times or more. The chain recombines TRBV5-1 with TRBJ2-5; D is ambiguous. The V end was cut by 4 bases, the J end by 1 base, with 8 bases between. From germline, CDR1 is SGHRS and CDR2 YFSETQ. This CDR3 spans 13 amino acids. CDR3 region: CASSNFPQETQYF. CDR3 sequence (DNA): TGCGCCAGCAGCAATTTCCCCCAAGAGACCCAGTACTTC.

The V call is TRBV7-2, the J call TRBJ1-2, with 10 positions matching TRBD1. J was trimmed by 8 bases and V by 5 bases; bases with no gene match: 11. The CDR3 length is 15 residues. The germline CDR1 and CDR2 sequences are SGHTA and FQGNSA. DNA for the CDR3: TGTGCCAGCAGCCGCAGTCCCGGGACAGGGGACGGCTACACCTTC. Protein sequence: CASSRSPGTGDGYTF.

The CDR3 loop reads CSAGSGQRFSNYGYTF. The DNA for the CDR3 is TGCAGCGCCGGTTCCGGACAGCGGTTTTCAAACTATGGCTACACCTTC. V and J are TRBV29-1 and TRBJ1-2; possible D gene TRBD1, 6 bases. The ends were cut back, 7 bases at V and 2 bases at J, with 23 bases in the middle. Germline CDR1 is SQVTM and CDR2 is ANQGSEA. The CDR3 totals 16 residues.